The 3 T cell receptor beta chains given below trace back to one sample, sequenced in a study of graft-versus-host responses after intestinal transplantation. For these receptors, no antigen is known. Using immunoSEQ multiplex PCR, the repertoire was profiled, and TCRdb retains in-frame clones only, with some absent. The sample carries more than 95,000 clones, less than 95% recorded once. Source: unstimulated CD4+ T cells sorted from spleen or lymph node cells, taken before intestinal transplant. These receptors were obtained from a human donor who received an intestinal transplant.

The V and J genes are TRBV9 and TRBJ2-3; D is uncertain. Germline CDR1 is SGDLS and CDR2 is YYNGEE. The CDR3 has 14 amino acids. Trimming removed 0 bases from V and 0 bases from J, with 5 bases in between. The CDR3 reads CASSVGRSTDTQYF. CDR3 DNA sequence: TGTGCCAGCAGCGTAGGTCGTAGCACAGATACGCAGTATTTT.

The chain recombines TRBV5-8 with TRBJ1-4; D is perhaps TRBD1 (6 bases). Trimming removed 0 bases from V and 4 bases from J, with 13 bases in between. Germline values: CDR1 SGHTS, CDR2 YDEGEE. The CDR3 consists of 16 residues. For the CDR3, the DNA is TGTGCCAGCAGCTTGGGCAGGGGCACTTATAATGAAAAACTGTTTTTT. It encodes CASSLGRGTYNEKLFF.

The sample holds one count of this clone. V usage is TRBV27 and J usage is TRBJ2-7; 7 positions agree with TRBD1. The J segment lost 4 bases and the V segment lost 5 bases, leaving 11 bases of the junction unmatched. The length of the CDR3 is 15 residues. Germline loops: CDR1 MNHEY, CDR2 SMNVEV (reference sequence). The chain's CDR3 is CASSPHRGQDYEQYF. The CDR3 DNA is TGTGCCAGCAGTCCCCACAGGGGTCAGGATTACGAGCAGTACTTC.